The entry that follows covers one T cell receptor beta chain sequence. What this receptor recognizes is not known. Base qualities are not at hand, and no much larger clone is one base apart. These data originate in a study of blood T cell repertoires in COVID-19 (dated by TCRdb to about 2020). General notes on the study: Collaborator samples came from the United States, Italy and Spain and covered acute and convalescent phases of COVID-19. Samples came from the ongoing ImmuneRACE study (first 160 participants) plus 1,254 subjects from 6 global collaborators. A freely available public database, intended as a resource for researchers studying the immune response to SARS-CoV-2, is where the repertoires were released. Subjects who had been exposed to COVID-19, were actively infected with it, or had recovered from it provided the deeply sampled blood TCRbeta repertoires that made up the dataset. The sample metadata nearly always contained a de-identified subject ID, COVID-19 status, age in years and sex. The material from the prospective study consisted of cDNA or gDNA derived from T cells, B-cell-depleted T cells, or PBMCs. Where available, HLA class I and class II types were taken from metadata supplied by the sample provider and were not determined by assay-based typing. What the research found in general, with its limitations: How much clinical and demographic metadata was included differed by source and by participant, and the metadata was provided uncurated.

Whole blood was collected in K2EDTA tubes by collaborating institutions according to the institutions' own protocols. For TCRbeta analysis, collaborator samples were shipped as frozen whole blood, as isolated PBMCs, or as DNA extracted from either sample type. TCRbeta CDR3 regions were amplified from genomic DNA using the immunoSEQ Assay, a bias-controlled multiplex PCR. In the source study's methods: Within the assay, amplification of reference gene primers was used to estimate how many nucleated cells each sample contained. To quantify the absolute abundance of each unique TCRbeta CDR3 rearrangement, sequence reads were collapsed and filtered. Productive Simpson clonality was computed per sample as the square root of Simpson's diversity index over productive rearrangements. Imported from immuneACCESS, the table was reduced by TCRdb to in-frame sequences with V and J called. These copies leave out some clones; in studies compared against another copy, an unresolved V gene accounts for under half, and the cause of the remainder is not known. Clone size and the V and J calls come from that table; the DNA yielded D and trimming. The sample has under 200,000 clones on record, approximately 86% of them singletons. Approximately 3.5% of the sample is taken by the ten largest.

Sequences KGHDR (CDR1) and SFDVKD (CDR2) are obtained from the germline V gene. Inclusive of the bounding cysteine and phenylalanine, the CDR3 is 16 residues long. Only the CDR3 portion is preserved as DNA: 48 bases, with reading frame beginning at the first base. The germline V end is reduced by 3 bases and the J end by 4 bases; junction bases left unmatched: 6. Sequences were obtained from peripheral blood. The rearranged segments are TRBV24-1 and TRBJ1-5, with TRBD1 identical over 9 junction bases. This sequence originates from a man between 65 and 85 years old with acute or convalescent COVID-19. In nucleotide form, the sequence is TGTGCCACCAGTGATGGTCACAGGGGGCCGAATCAGCCCCAGCATTTT. It translates as CATSDGHRGPNQPQHF.